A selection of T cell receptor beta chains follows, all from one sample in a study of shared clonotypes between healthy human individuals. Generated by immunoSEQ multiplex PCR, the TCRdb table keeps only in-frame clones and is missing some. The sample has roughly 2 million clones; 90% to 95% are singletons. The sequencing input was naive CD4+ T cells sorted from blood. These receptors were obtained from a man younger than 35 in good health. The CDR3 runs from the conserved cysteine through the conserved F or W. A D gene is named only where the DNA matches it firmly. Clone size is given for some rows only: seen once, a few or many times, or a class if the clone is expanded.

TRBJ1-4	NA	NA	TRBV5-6	CASSSNHLGNEKLFF	TGTGCCAGCAGCTCTAACCACCTGGGGAATGAAAAACTGTTTTTT
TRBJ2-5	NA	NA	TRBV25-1	CASSEYTSGQETQYF	TGTGCCAGCAGTGAATATACCAGCGGTCAAGAGACCCAGTACTTC
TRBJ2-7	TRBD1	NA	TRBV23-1	CASSRMGQGTSYEQYF	TGCGCCAGCAGTCGTATGGGACAGGGGACCTCCTACGAGCAGTACTTC
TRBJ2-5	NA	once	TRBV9	CASSPWGGGTSGGSQYF	TGTGCCAGCAGCCCCTGGGGAGGAGGGACAAGTGGGGGTTCCCAGTACTTC
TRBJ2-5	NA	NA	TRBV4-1	CASSHVLQETQYF	TGCGCCAGCAGCCATGTACTACAAGAGACCCAGTACTTC
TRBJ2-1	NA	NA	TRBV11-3	CASSLGGPAYNEQFF	TGTGCCAGCAGCTTAGGGGGCCCGGCTTACAATGAGCAGTTCTTC
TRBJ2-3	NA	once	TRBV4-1	CASSRGHGGTDTQYF	TGCGCCAGCAGCAGGGGCCACGGAGGGACAGATACGCAGTATTTT
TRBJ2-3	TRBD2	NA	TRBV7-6	CASSLGGRTDTQYF	TGTGCCAGCAGCTTGGGCGGGAGGACAGATACGCAGTATTTT
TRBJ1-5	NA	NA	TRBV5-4	CASSLMPGLAGEQPQHF	TGTGCCAGCAGCTTGATGCCAGGTCTAGCTGGGGAACAGCCCCAGCATTTT
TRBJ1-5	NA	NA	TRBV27	CDPSGTPQAQPQHF	TGTGATCCATCCGGGACACCCCAGGCTCAGCCCCAGCATTTT
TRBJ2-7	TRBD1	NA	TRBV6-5	CASSSTGTGSYEQYF	TGTGCCAGCAGTTCCACCGGGACAGGCTCCTACGAGCAGTACTTC
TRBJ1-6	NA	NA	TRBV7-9	CASSYGGYNSPLHF	TGTGCCAGCAGCTACGGGGGATATAATTCACCCCTCCACTTT
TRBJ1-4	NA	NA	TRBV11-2	CASSRSRAPTNEKLFF	TGTGCCAGCAGCCGTTCGAGGGCGCCCACTAATGAAAAACTGTTTTTT
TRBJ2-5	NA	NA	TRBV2	CASIPGTPRETQYF	TGTGCCAGCATTCCAGGGACCCCCCGCGAGACCCAGTACTTC
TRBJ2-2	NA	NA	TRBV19	CASSIAQITGELFF	TGTGCCAGTAGTATAGCCCAAATCACCGGGGAGCTGTTTTTT
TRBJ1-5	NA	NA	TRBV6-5	CASSQRNQPQHF	TGTGCCAGCAGCCAACGCAATCAGCCCCAGCATTTT
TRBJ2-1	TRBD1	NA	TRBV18	CASSPQGAENEQFF	TGTGCCAGCTCACCACAGGGGGCCGAGAATGAGCAGTTCTTC
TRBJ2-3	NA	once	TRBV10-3	CAISESRPGGGDTQYF	TGTGCCATCAGTGAGTCCAGACCCGGGGGTGGAGATACGCAGTATTTT
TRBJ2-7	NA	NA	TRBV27	CASSLRPPGTYEQYF	TGTGCCAGCAGCTTACGTCCGCCCGGCACCTACGAGCAGTACTTC
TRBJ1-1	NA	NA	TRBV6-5	CASHRLTATEAFF	TGTGCCAGCCACAGATTAACCGCCACTGAAGCTTTCTTT
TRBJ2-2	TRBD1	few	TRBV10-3	CAIRGQGNTGELFF	TGTGCCATCAGAGGACAGGGCAACACCGGGGAGCTGTTTTTT
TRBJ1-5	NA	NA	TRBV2	CASSEEVFSNQPQHF	TGTGCCAGCAGTGAAGAGGTGTTTAGCAATCAGCCCCAGCATTTT
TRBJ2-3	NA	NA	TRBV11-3	CASSSDGTSTDTQYF	TGTGCCAGCAGCTCGGACGGCACTAGCACAGATACGCAGTATTTT
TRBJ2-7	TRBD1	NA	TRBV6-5	CASSSNDRGSLYEQYF	TGTGCCAGCAGTTCCAATGACAGGGGAAGCCTCTACGAGCAGTACTTC
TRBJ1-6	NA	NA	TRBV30	CAWLDRYNSPLHF	TGTGCCTGGCTAGATAGGTATAATTCACCCCTCCACTTT
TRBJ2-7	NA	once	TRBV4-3	CASSQAFGVYYEQYF	TGCGCCAGCAGCCAAGCCTTCGGAGTGTATTACGAGCAGTACTTC
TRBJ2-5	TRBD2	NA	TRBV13	CASSSGTSDWYQETQYF	TGTGCCAGCAGCTCCGGGACTAGCGATTGGTACCAAGAGACCCAGTACTTC
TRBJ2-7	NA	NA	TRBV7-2	CASSLAKGVGEQYF	TGTGCCAGCAGCTTAGCGAAAGGGGTCGGTGAGCAGTACTTC
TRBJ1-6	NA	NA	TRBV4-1	CASSQDSANSPLHF	TGCGCCAGCAGCCAAGATTCGGCTAATTCACCCCTCCACTTT
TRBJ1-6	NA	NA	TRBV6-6	CASSYSWQYNSPLHF	TGTGCCAGCAGTTACTCGTGGCAGTATAATTCACCCCTCCACTTT
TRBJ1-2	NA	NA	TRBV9	CASSNPGRIGGYTF	TGTGCCAGCAGTAATCCGGGACGGATCGGGGGCTACACCTTC
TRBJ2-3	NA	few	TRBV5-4	CASSLDSDTQYF	TGTGCCAGCAGCTTGGACTCAGATACGCAGTATTTT
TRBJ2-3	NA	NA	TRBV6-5	CASSRGGDPDTQYF	TGTGCCAGCAGTCGCGGCGGGGACCCAGATACGCAGTATTTT
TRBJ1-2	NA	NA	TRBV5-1	CASSLGQEGGAYGYTF	TGCGCCAGCAGCCTGGGCCAGGAGGGGGGCGCCTATGGCTACACCTTC
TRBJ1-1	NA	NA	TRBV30	CAWRGQGWEAFF	TGTGCCTGGAGGGGGCAGGGATGGGAAGCTTTCTTT
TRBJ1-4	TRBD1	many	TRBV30	CACFRDRGEKLFF	TGTGCCTGCTTCCGGGACAGGGGTGAAAAACTGTTTTTT
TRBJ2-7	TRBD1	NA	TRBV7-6	CASSLGTGVYEQYF	TGTGCCAGCAGCTTAGGGACAGGGGTGTACGAGCAGTACTTC
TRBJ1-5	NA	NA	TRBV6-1	CASSDGQGNQPQHF	TGTGCCAGCAGTGATGGGCAGGGAAATCAGCCCCAGCATTTT
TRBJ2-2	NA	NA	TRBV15	CATISGTPTGELFF	TGTGCCACCATTTCCGGGACACCCACCGGGGAGCTGTTTTTT
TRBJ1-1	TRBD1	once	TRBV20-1	CRQGALAEAFF	TGCAGGCAGGGGGCTCTGGCTGAAGCTTTCTTT
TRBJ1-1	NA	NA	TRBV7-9	CASSLFEGSAEAFF	TGTGCCAGCAGCTTATTTGAGGGGAGTGCTGAAGCTTTCTTT
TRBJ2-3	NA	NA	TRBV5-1	CASSSSGGTDTQYF	TGCGCCAGCAGCTCCTCAGGGGGCACAGATACGCAGTATTTT
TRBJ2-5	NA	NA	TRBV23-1	CASSQRQGRQETQYF	TGCGCCAGCAGTCAACGCCAAGGCCGGCAAGAGACCCAGTACTTC
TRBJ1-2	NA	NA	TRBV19	CASSYEGLDGNYGYTF	TGTGCCAGTAGTTATGAGGGCCTCGACGGTAACTATGGCTACACCTTC
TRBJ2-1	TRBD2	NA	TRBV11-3	CASSLDRLAVYNEQFF	TGTGCCAGCAGCTTAGATCGGCTAGCGGTCTACAATGAGCAGTTCTTC
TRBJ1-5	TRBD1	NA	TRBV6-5	CASKQGSSNQPQHF	TGTGCCAGCAAACAGGGGTCTAGCAATCAGCCCCAGCATTTT
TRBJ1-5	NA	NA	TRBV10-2	CASSEGQSNQPQHF	TGCGCCAGCAGTGAGGGGCAAAGCAATCAGCCCCAGCATTTT
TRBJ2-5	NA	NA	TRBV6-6	CASSSRSTGSSETQYF	TGTGCCAGCAGTTCACGCTCAACTGGGTCATCAGAGACCCAGTACTTC
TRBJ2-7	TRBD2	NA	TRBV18	CASSSSGGSYEQYF	TGTGCCAGCTCATCGAGCGGGGGGTCCTACGAGCAGTACTTC
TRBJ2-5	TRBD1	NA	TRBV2	CASRGTGGQETQYF	TGTGCCAGCAGGGGGACAGGGGGTCAAGAGACCCAGTACTTC